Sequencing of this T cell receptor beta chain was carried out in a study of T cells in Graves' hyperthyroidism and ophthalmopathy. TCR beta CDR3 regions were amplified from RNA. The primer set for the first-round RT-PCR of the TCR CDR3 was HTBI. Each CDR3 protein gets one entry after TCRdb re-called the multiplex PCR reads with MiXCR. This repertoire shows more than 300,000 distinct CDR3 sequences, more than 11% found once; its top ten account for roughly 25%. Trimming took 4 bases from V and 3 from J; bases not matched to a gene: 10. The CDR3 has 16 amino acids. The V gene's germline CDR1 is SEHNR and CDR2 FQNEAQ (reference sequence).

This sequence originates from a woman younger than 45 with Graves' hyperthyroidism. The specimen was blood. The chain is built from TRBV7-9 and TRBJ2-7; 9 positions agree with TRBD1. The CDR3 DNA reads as TGTGCCAGCAGCTCACCCAGGACAGGGGTCGACTACGAGCAGTACTTC. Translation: CASSSPRTGVDYEQYF.